Presented here are 25 T cell receptor beta chains from one specimen sequenced in a study of T cell repertoires in cytomegalovirus infection. TCRdb itself ran the reads through MiXCR, one entry per CDR3 protein. The top ten hold less than 15% of the sample, which has about 490,000 distinct CDR3 sequences, about 25% seen once. Source material: PBMCs. Receptor source: a human donor in good health (CMV status not recorded). Some clones in this sample may be carry-over from other donors' samples.

This clonotype has a count of ten or more. The chain has TRBV7-2 and TRBJ2-2; D unresolved. With 7 bases removed from V and 5 bases from J, the gap between germline ends came to 14 bases. Germline-derived CDR1 and CDR2 are SGHTA and FQGNSA. This CDR3 is 14 amino acids long. The CDR3 sequence is CASTRIRSTGELFF. CDR3 nucleotides: TGTGCCAGCACCAGGATAAGGTCGACCGGGGAGCTGTTTTTT.

The chain joins TRBV5-6 to TRBJ2-7, with 7 bases fitting TRBD1. After removal of 1 base from V and 3 bases from J, the junction contained 7 bases not matched to a gene. The length of the CDR3 is 15 residues. Germline-derived CDR1 and CDR2 are SGHDT and YYEEEE. CDR3 residues: CASSLRGQGDYEQYV. CDR3 nucleotides: TGTGCCAGCAGCTTGAGAGGGCAGGGGGACTACGAGCAGTACGTC.

The chain employs TRBV25-1 and TRBJ2-7; TRBD2 aligns across 10 bases. CDR3 length: 15 amino acids. Germline V gene data show CDR1 as MGHDK and CDR2 as SYGVNS. J was trimmed by 2 bases and V by 8 bases; bases with no gene match: 9. Here the CDR3 reads CASVGGLARPYEQYV. CDR3 nucleotides: TGTGCCAGCGTTGGGGGACTAGCGCGACCCTACGAGCAGTACGTC.

This clonotype appeared a few times. J is TRBJ1-2 and V is TRBV6-2 or TRBV6-3; tentatively, D is TRBD1 (5 bases). V was cut by 4 bases and J by 10 bases, with 10 bases left in between. The germline V gene encodes CDR1 MNHEY and CDR2 SVGEGT. CDR3 length: 11 residues. CDR3 protein: CASSWDWSYTF. DNA of the CDR3: TGTGCCAGCAGTTGGGACTGGTCCTACACCTTC.

The CDR3 loop is CASSFQGMAEAFF. CDR3 DNA: TGCGCCAGCAGCTTCCAGGGTATGGCTGAAGCTTTCTTT. The chain uses TRBV5-1 and TRBJ1-1; maybe TRBD1 (5 bases). The CDR3 contains 13 residues. Germline values: CDR1 SGHRS, CDR2 YFSETQ. V lost 2 bases and J 6 bases, leaving 11 bases between the germline ends.

The rearrangement links TRBV7-2 to TRBJ2-6; 11 bases are shared with TRBD2. V lost 5 bases to trimming and J lost 2 bases; unmatched junction nucleotides: 2. Germline V gives CDR1 SGHTA, CDR2 FQGNSA. There are 16 residues in the CDR3. CDR3 bases: TGTGCCAGCAGCAGACTAGCGGGGACTGGGGCCAACGTCCTGACTTTC. It translates to CASSRLAGTGANVLTF.

This clonotype occurred a few times. The rearrangement links TRBV6-2 or TRBV6-3 to TRBJ2-7; 12 bases match TRBD2. The CDR3 contains 15 residues. Germline V lookup: CDR1 MNHEY, CDR2 SVGEGT. With V trimmed by 6 bases and J by 1 base, 4 bases remained unmatched. The CDR3 DNA reads TGTGCCAGCAGACGCGGGACTAGCGGGTCCTACGAGCAGTACTTC. Translation gives CASRRGTSGSYEQYF.

Only a few counts were recorded for this clonotype. This chain joins TRBV10-3 and TRBJ2-2; D is ambiguous. The CDR3 sequence is 13 residues long. Germline V CDR1 and CDR2: ENHRY, SYGVKD. The V end was cut by 3 bases, the J end by 2 bases, with 4 bases between. The CDR3 region has the DNA TGTGCCATCAGTGATTTCAACACCGGGGAGCTGTTTTTT. Translating gives CAISDFNTGELFF.

This clonotype was counted only a few times. This chain links TRBV12-3 or TRBV12-4 with TRBJ2-1; 9 nucleotides match TRBD1. The length of the CDR3 is 15 residues. V lost 2 bases to trimming and J lost 7 bases; unmatched junction nucleotides: 6. The CDR3 nucleotides read TGTGCCAGCAGTTTAACTGGACAGGGGAGAAATGAGCAGTTCTTC. Protein product: CASSLTGQGRNEQFF.

In this sample, this clonotype turned up a few times. Here the CDR3 DNA reads TGTGCCAGCAGCAGCCGGGACAGGCGATTCTACGAGCAGTACTTC. This encodes CASSSRDRRFYEQYF. J is TRBJ2-7 and V is TRBV7-8, with TRBD1 matching 8 bases. V was clipped by 5 bases and J by 3 bases; unmatched bases: 9. This CDR3 comprises 15 residues. Germline CDR1 SGHVS, CDR2 FQNEAQ.

This chain links TRBV19 with TRBJ2-5; D is possibly TRBD1 or TRBD2 (5 bases each). V lost 5 bases and J lost 1, with 20 bases in between. CDR3 length: 17 amino acids. The germline gives CDR1 LNHDA, CDR2 SQIVND (reference sequence). CDR3 bases: TGTGCCAGTAGTCTCTATGGGGCTAGAGGGGCCCAAGAGACCCAGTACTTC. This codes for CASSLYGARGAQETQYF. Variable domain in full (rest from reference TRBV19 and TRBJ2-5): DGGITQSPKYLFRKEGQNVTLSCEQNLNHDAMYWYRQDPGQGLRLIYYSQIVNDFQKGDIAEGYSVSREKKESFPLTVTSAQKNPTAFYLCASSLYGARGAQETQYFGPGTRLLVL.

This clonotype has more than one count but fewer than ten. The chain uses TRBV29-1 and TRBJ2-2; D uncertain. This CDR3 comprises 13 residues. Deletions cut 5 bases from V and 1 base from J, with 8 bases between. In germline, CDR1 is SQVTM, CDR2 ANQGSEA. CDR3 region: CSVSQENTGELFF. The DNA of the CDR3 is TGCAGCGTTTCGCAGGAGAACACCGGGGAGCTGTTTTTT.

The DNA for the CDR3 is TGTGCCAGCAGTTTGGTAACAGGGGGCGGTTCACCCCTCCACTTT. It codes for CASSLVTGGGSPLHF. This sequence joins TRBV27 and TRBJ1-6; 9 bases are shared with TRBD1. This CDR3 comprises 15 residues. Germline CDR1 reads MNHEY; CDR2 reads SMNVEV (reference sequence). Trimming at V came to 3 bases and at J to 9 bases, leaving 6 bases not matched to a gene.

This clonotype was recorded at least ten times. The rearrangement uses TRBV7-8 and TRBJ2-3; TRBD2 matches at 8 bases. The V and J ends lost 2 bases and 4 bases, in that order; junction bases with no gene match: 5. The germline V gene has CDR1 SGHVS and CDR2 FQNEAQ. This CDR3 contains 15 residues. This CDR3 is CASSLTGGPADTQYF. As DNA, the CDR3 is TGTGCCAGCAGCTTAACGGGAGGGCCCGCAGATACGCAGTATTTT.

The table lists this clonotype with many counts. This chain uses TRBV7-2 with TRBJ2-5; TRBD2 might be the D (6 bases). The CDR3 has 13 amino acids. In germline, CDR1 is SGHTA, CDR2 FQGNSA. V lost 5 bases and J 4 bases, leaving 11 bases between the germline ends. In DNA, the CDR3 is TGTGCCAGCAGCCCGCGGGGCGGAGAGACCCAGTACTTC. It codes for CASSPRGGETQYF. Full variable domain (rest looked up from reference TRBV7-2 and TRBJ2-5): GAGVSQSPSNKVTEKGKDVELRCDPISGHTALYWYRQSLGQGLEFLIYFQGNSAPDKSGLPSDRFSAERTGGSVSTLTIQRTQQEDSAVYLCASSPRGGETQYFGPGTRLLVL.

This clonotype was recorded a few times. The V call is TRBV4-1, the J call TRBJ1-1, with a possible D match to TRBD1 (5 bases). V dropped 1 base and J dropped 1 base, with 13 bases sitting between them. This CDR3 contains 16 residues. Looked up from germline, CDR1 is MGHRA and CDR2 is YSYEKL. The CDR3 loop reads CASSQVAGRENTEAFF. Written as DNA, the CDR3 is TGCGCCAGCAGCCAAGTTGCAGGGAGGGAGAACACTGAAGCTTTCTTT.

Ten or more counts support this clonotype. V is TRBV7-2 and J is TRBJ1-3; D remains unclear. Germline CDR1 is SGHTA and CDR2 is FQGNSA. The V end was cut by 5 bases, the J end by 4 bases, with 12 bases between. The CDR3 has 14 amino acids. The DNA for the CDR3 is TGTGCCAGCAGCATCGACAAGTGGGGAAACACCATATATTTT. This encodes CASSIDKWGNTIYF.

The chain uses TRBV19 and TRBJ2-1; D might be TRBD2 (6 bases). The germline CDR1 and CDR2 sequences are LNHDA and SQIVND (reference sequence). Trimming took off 7 bases at V and 8 bases at J, with 18 bases between the two ends. This CDR3 spans 14 amino acids. The CDR3 region has the DNA TGTGCCAGTACCCCCGGGACTCCCGGATATGAGCAGTTCTTC. It translates to CASTPGTPGYEQFF.

This clonotype came up a few times. One end of the junction does not line up with germline, which may come from a read error. The gene calls are TRBV6-5 and TRBJ1-1, with TRBD1 matching 7 bases. The germline V gene encodes CDR1 MNHEY and CDR2 SVGAGI. This CDR3 comprises 15 residues. CDR3 region: CASSKIRDRGEFNLF. The CDR3 DNA sequence: TGTGCCAGCAGTAAAATCCGGGACAGAGGGGAATTCAACCTCTTT.

The rearrangement joins TRBV5-6 to TRBJ1-3, with D unclear. CDR3 size: 15 residues. Deletions cut 4 bases from V and 0 bases from J, with 11 bases between. In germline, CDR1 is SGHDT, CDR2 YYEEEE. The CDR3 DNA follows: TGTGCCAGCAGCGTCGTCAAGAGCTCTGGAAACACCATATATTTT. This gives the protein CASSVVKSSGNTIYF.

The chain recombines TRBV7-9 with TRBJ2-4; no definite D call. This CDR3 is 16 amino acids long. The germline V gene encodes CDR1 SEHNR and CDR2 FQNEAQ (reference sequence). The germline V and J ends were trimmed by 5 bases and 0 bases, with 14 bases remaining between them. The DNA for the CDR3 is TGTGCCAGCAGCCACCCACGGCCAGGAGCCAAAAACATTCAGTACTTC. As protein: CASSHPRPGAKNIQYF.

This clonotype was found many times. The chain couples TRBV7-2 to TRBJ1-2, with 7 bases aligning to TRBD1. CDR1 is SGHTA and CDR2 is FQGNSA in the germline V gene. This CDR3 comprises 13 residues. Germline trimming cut 5 bases from V and 7 bases from J; bases unmatched to any gene: 7. DNA for the CDR3: TGTGCCAGCAGCCTAGGGGGCCAACTTGGCTACACCTTC. This gives the protein CASSLGGQLGYTF.

The chain employs TRBV9 and TRBJ1-1, with D unclear. The CDR3 is 13 amino acids. V lost 0 bases and J 7 bases, leaving 10 bases between the germline ends. The germline V gene encodes CDR1 SGDLS and CDR2 YYNGEE. DNA for the CDR3: TGTGCCAGCAGCGTAGACCTGGGCGATGAAGCTTTCTTT. This gives the protein CASSVDLGDEAFF.

CDR3 amino acids: CASSRTVGTNQPQHF. The CDR3 nucleotides read TGTGCCAGCAGTCGGACAGTCGGAACAAATCAGCCCCAGCATTTT. The gene calls are TRBV6-8 and TRBJ1-5; possibly TRBD1 for D (6 bases). The CDR3 totals 15 residues. Trimming took 5 bases from V and 4 from J, leaving 15 bases between them. Germline CDR1 MNHGY, CDR2 SAAAGT.

This chain connects TRBV4-1 to TRBJ2-7; D is undetermined. The CDR3 extends over 14 amino acids. V dropped 0 bases and J dropped 6 bases, with 12 bases sitting between them. CDR1 MGHRA and CDR2 YSYEKL come from the germline V gene. The CDR3 sequence: CASSQDPQSVEQYF. CDR3 sequence (DNA): TGCGCCAGCAGCCAAGATCCCCAATCGGTCGAGCAGTACTTC.